This T cell receptor (beta chain) was sequenced for a study of blood T cell repertoires in COVID-19 (dated by TCRdb to between 2020 and 2021). With respect to the entire study: The collaborator samples originated in the United States, Italy and Spain and spanned the acute and convalescent phases of COVID-19. Subjects who had been exposed to COVID-19, were actively infected with it, or had recovered from it provided the deeply sampled blood TCRbeta repertoires that made up the dataset. The material from the prospective study consisted of cDNA or gDNA derived from T cells, B-cell-depleted T cells, or PBMCs. Samples were obtained from the ongoing ImmuneRACE study (first 160 participants) and from 1,000 to 1,500 subjects provided by 6 global collaborators. A freely available public database, intended as a resource for researchers studying the immune response to SARS-CoV-2, is where the repertoires were released. Sample metadata almost always included a de-identified subject ID, COVID-19 status, age in years and sex. HLA class I and class II types, where available, came from metadata supplied by the sample provider rather than from assay-based typing.

The immunoSEQ Assay, a bias-controlled multiplex PCR, was used to amplify TCRbeta CDR3 regions from genomic DNA. In the source study's methods: Within the assay, amplification of reference gene primers was used to estimate how many nucleated cells each sample contained. Sequence reads were collapsed and filtered to measure the absolute abundance of every unique TCRbeta CDR3 rearrangement. For each sample, productive Simpson clonality was calculated by taking the square root of Simpson's diversity index across productive rearrangements. This is the immuneACCESS table as TCRdb keeps it, with only in-frame sequences that have V and J called. A part of the clones is gone; compared with another copy, unresolved V genes explain less than half, and the rest is unexplained. D and trimming come from the DNA, and the V and J calls and clone size come from that table. This sample comprises about 86,000 clones, approximately 80% of them detected only once. 11% of the sample lies in the top ten.

The germline V gene encodes CDR1 MNHEY and CDR2 SMNVEV (reference sequence). V loses 7 bases at its end and J loses 7 bases; junction bases beyond the gene matches: 16. Including the terminal cysteine and phenylalanine, the CDR3 comprises 17 residues. The retained sequence is limited to the CDR3, 51 bases, with the frame set at the first base. Note on this clone: The target of this receptor is not known. No base quality values were provided; no much bigger clone lies one nucleotide off.

Points the paper makes about the study in general: Clinical and demographic metadata were provided uncurated, with the amount varying by source and participant.

Whole blood was collected in K2EDTA tubes by collaborating institutions according to the institutions' own protocols. For TCRbeta analysis, collaborator samples were shipped as frozen whole blood, as isolated PBMCs, or as DNA extracted from either sample type. The chain was built from TRBV27 and TRBJ1-6, and TRBD1 aligns with 7 junction nucleotides. The sequenced material came from peripheral blood. The sequence was obtained from a man aged 70 or older with acute or convalescent COVID-19. The CDR3 sequence is CASTLYVGDSVNSPLHF. The DNA reads as follows: TGTGCCAGCACCCTGTACGTTGGGGACAGTGTCAATTCACCCCTCCACTTT.